The 23 T cell receptor beta chains presented below share a single source sample, sequenced in a study of cytomegalovirus exposure and HLA in healthy donors (dated by TCRdb to 2015 to 2018). The receptor library was made with the immunoSEQ multiplex PCR assay. For the multiplex PCR, a mixture combining 60 forward primers for TCR Vbeta segments and 13 reverse primers for TCR Jbeta segments was used. The immuneACCESS repertoire file appears here via TCRdb, limited to in-frame rearrangements. These files lack a portion of the clones; in checked studies, under half of the deficit traces to unresolved V genes, and the cause of the others is not known. Across this sample there are over 85,000 clones, with roughly 80% seen only once. Less than 10% of the sample is in the top ten clones. The sequenced material came from PBMCs. Receptors originate from a female donor in good health and CMV-seronegative.

The chain recombines TRBV7-3 with TRBJ2-3, with D possibly being TRBD1 (6 bases). V lost 1 base to trimming and J lost 3 bases, with 35 bases between them. Germline CDR1 reads SGHTA; CDR2 reads FQGTGA. The CDR3 spans 23 residues. CDR3 DNA sequence: TGTGCCAGCAGCTTAATTTCATGGGACCCAGTTGGACCCACAGAGGGGGAAACAGATACGCAGTATTTT. Its protein is CASSLISWDPVGPTEGETDTQYF.

The chain recombines TRBV2 with TRBJ2-7, with TRBD1 matching 12 bases. This CDR3 has 14 amino acids. V trimming: 7 bases; J trimming: 2 bases; junction bases outside the gene matches: 3. CDR1 and CDR2 from the germline V gene are SNHLY and FYNNEI. Here the CDR3 reads CASNRDRGPYEQYF. The CDR3 nucleotides are TGTGCCAGCAACCGGGACAGGGGGCCCTACGAGCAGTACTTC. Based on the CDR3 plus reference TRBV2 and TRBJ2-7, the full variable domain is EPEVTQTPSHQVTQMGQEVILRCVPISNHLYFYWYRQILGQKVEFLVSFYNNEISEKSEIFDDQFSVERPDGSNFTLKIRSTKLEDSAMYFCASNRDRGPYEQYFGPGTRLTVT.

The V gene is TRBV7-3, the J gene TRBJ1-4; 7 bases fit TRBD1. The CDR3 is 17 residues long. Per the germline V gene, CDR1 is SGHTA and CDR2 is FQGTGA. The V gene end was trimmed by 3 bases and the J gene end by 7 bases; junction bases not matched to a gene: 14. CDR3 bases: TGTGCCAGCAGCTTTAACACGAACAGGGGTATCGGTGAAAAACTGTTTTTT. This encodes CASSFNTNRGIGEKLFF. The full variable domain, rest sourced from reference TRBV7-3 and TRBJ1-4, is GAGVSQTPSNKVTEKGKYVELRCDPISGHTALYWYRQSLGQGPEFLIYFQGTGAADDSGLPNDRFFAVRPEGSVSTLKIQRTERGDSAVYLCASSFNTNRGIGEKLFFGSGTQLSVL.

Worth noting for this clone: Additional DNA sequences in this sample encode the identical CDR3. This sequence joins TRBV6-6 and TRBJ1-3, with D possibly TRBD1 on 5 matching bases. CDR1 is MNHNY and CDR2 is SVGAGI in the germline V gene (reference sequence). Trimming cost V 4 bases and J 2 bases, with 9 bases left between them. This CDR3 has 14 amino acids. CDR3 sequence (DNA): TGTGCCAGCAGTTCCCCGGGGGCTGGAAACACCATATATTTT. The encoded protein is CASSSPGAGNTIYF.

As regards this clone: Its ends do not fully match the called genes, so a read error is possible. The V call is TRBV2, the J call TRBJ2-2; TRBD1 matches at 7 bases. Per germline, CDR1 SNHLY and CDR2 FYNNEI. This CDR3 spans 16 amino acids. CDR3 sequence reads: CASTPDGTANTGELFF. Here the CDR3 DNA reads TGCGCCAGCACCCCGGACGGGACAGCGAACACCGGGGAGCTGTTTTTT. Filled out from reference TRBV2 and TRBJ2-2, the complete variable domain reads EPEVTQTPSHQVTQMGQEVILRCVPISNHLYFYWYRQILGQKVEFLVSFYNNEISEKSEIFDDQFSVERPDGSNFTLKIRSTKLEDSAMYFCASTPDGTANTGELFFGEGSRLTVL.

In its sample, this clone ranks as medium-sized (0.01 to 0.1%). The chain joins TRBV7-6 to TRBJ1-1, with D perhaps matching TRBD1 (6 bases). Germline loops: CDR1 SGHVS, CDR2 FNYEAQ. There are 14 residues in the CDR3. The V end lost 5 bases, the J end lost 2 bases, and 12 bases lay between the germline ends. The CDR3 reads CASSVRTDNTEAFF. CDR3 coding DNA: TGTGCCAGCAGCGTCCGGACAGACAACACTGAAGCTTTCTTT.

With regard to this clone: Germline is not matched at one junction end, which may reflect a read error. Additional DNA sequences in this sample encode the identical CDR3. The CDR3 DNA reads as TGTAGCGTTCCCCCCCAGGATCGGTATGGCTACACCTTC. This gives the protein CSVPPQDRYGYTF. This sequence joins TRBV29-1 and TRBJ1-2; D is unresolved. Germline-derived CDR1 and CDR2 are SQVTM and ANQGSEA. This CDR3 region has 13 residues.

The chain combines TRBV4-1 with TRBJ1-2, with 7 nucleotides matching TRBD1. Trimming at V came to 1 base and at J to 5 bases, leaving 4 bases not matched to a gene. Germline V gene lookup returns CDR1 MGHRA and CDR2 YSYEKL. This CDR3 region has 14 residues. The CDR3 DNA reads as TGCGCCAGCAGCCAAGTTGGGACAGAGTATGGCTACACCTTC. Translating it yields CASSQVGTEYGYTF.

This clone occurred a few times. Likely a read error: the CDR3 ends without its conserved phenylalanine or tryptophan. The chain joins TRBV10-2 to TRBJ1-4, with D possibly matching TRBD1 (6 bases). CDR3 length equals 13 residues. Trimming stripped 7 bases from V and 4 bases from J, with 10 bases between. From germline, CDR1 is WSHSY and CDR2 SAAADI. The CDR3 nucleotides are TGCGCCAGCACGGGACACCTTAATGAAAAACTGTTTTGT. It codes for CASTGHLNEKLFC.

The CDR3 here is CASSSQGGEQFF. The CDR3 DNA follows: TGTGCCAGTAGCTCCCAGGGCGGTGAGCAGTTCTTC. The V call is TRBV19, the J call TRBJ2-1; D is possibly TRBD1 (5 bases). There are 12 residues in the CDR3. The V end was cut by 6 bases, the J end by 9 bases, with 12 bases between. The germline V gene has CDR1 LNHDA and CDR2 SQIVND (reference sequence).

The CDR3: CASSRWQFSPQETQYF. CDR3 in DNA: TGTGCCAGCAGTAGATGGCAGTTTTCCCCCCAAGAGACCCAGTACTTC. The V gene is TRBV27, the J gene TRBJ2-5; D is undetermined. V lost 5 bases and J lost 1, with 17 bases in between. Germline values: CDR1 MNHEY, CDR2 SMNVEV (reference sequence). This CDR3 spans 16 amino acids.

The chain joins TRBV4-3 to TRBJ2-1, with 12 bases aligning to TRBD2. The germline CDR1 and CDR2 sequences are LGHNA and YSLEER. The CDR3 extends over 17 amino acids. V dropped 0 bases and J dropped 5; count of bases not matched to a gene: 5. The CDR3 bases are TGCGCCAGCAGCCAAGATAGACTAGCGGGAGACCACAATGAGCAGTTCTTC. This sequence encodes CASSQDRLAGDHNEQFF.

This clone appeared a few times. The CDR3 protein is CASSHDCRDNPSYEQYF. In DNA, the CDR3 is TGTGCCAGCAGCCACGACTGCCGGGACAATCCTTCCTACGAGCAGTACTTC. The V and J genes are TRBV7-4 and TRBJ2-7, with D possibly TRBD1 on 6 matching bases. Trimming removed 5 bases at V and 1 base at J, with 21 bases between. The CDR3 totals 17 residues. CDR1 is SGHVT, CDR2 SQSDAQ, per germline.

This clone was detected only a few times. In nucleotides, the CDR3 is TGTGCCAGCAGCTTGACAGGGCTCAATCAGCCCCAGCATTTT. It codes for CASSLTGLNQPQHF. The chain combines TRBV7-2 with TRBJ1-5, with 7 bases lining up with TRBD1. Per germline, CDR1 SGHTA and CDR2 FQGNSA. V dropped 3 bases and J dropped 3; count of bases not matched to a gene: 2. The CDR3 runs 14 residues.

The V call is TRBV4-1, the J call TRBJ2-2; 9 bases agree with TRBD2. This CDR3 contains 17 residues. Germline V gene sequence: CDR1 MGHRA, CDR2 YSYEKL. The junction had 7 bases not matched to a gene; V was cut back by 0 bases and J by 5 bases. CDR3 nucleotide sequence: TGCGCCAGCAGCCAAGATATTCTAGCGGGGCGGACCGGGGAGCTGTTTTTT. Amino acids: CASSQDILAGRTGELFF.

CDR3 DNA: TGTGCCAGCAGTGATAAGGTGGTGTGGGCCCTGAACACCGGGGAGCTGTTTTTT. Protein sequence: CASSDKVVWALNTGELFF. The chain uses TRBV2 and TRBJ2-2; D remains unclear. CDR3 size: 18 residues. Germline V gives CDR1 SNHLY, CDR2 FYNNEI. V was cut by 3 bases and J by 1 base, with 18 bases left in between.

The rearrangement joins TRBV7-8 to TRBJ1-1; 7 nucleotides match TRBD1. Germline CDR1 and CDR2: SGHVS and FQNEAQ. The CDR3 is 16 amino acids. V shed 2 bases and J 0 bases; nucleotides not matched to a gene: 6. Written as DNA, the CDR3 is TGTGCCAGCAGCTTACGGGACAGACCCATGAACACTGAAGCTTTCTTT. Amino acids: CASSLRDRPMNTEAFF.

The V call is TRBV7-9, the J call TRBJ1-1; D is unresolved. V lost 4 bases, J lost 7 bases, and 7 bases lay in between. Germline lookup yields CDR1 SEHNR and CDR2 FQNEAQ (reference sequence). This CDR3 is built from 11 residues. Written as DNA, the CDR3 is TGTGCCAGCAGCTCATTCGGTGAAGCTTTCTTT. Translated: CASSSFGEAFF.

This clone appeared a few times. The chain couples TRBV5-4 to TRBJ2-5; D may be TRBD2 (6 bases). This CDR3 contains 15 residues. The V gene lost 4 bases and the J gene lost 3 bases, with 16 bases spanning the gap. Per the germline V gene, CDR1 is SGHNT and CDR2 is YYREEE (reference sequence). CDR3 in amino acids: CASSTPGTLKETQYF. CDR3 DNA sequence: TGTGCCAGCAGCACCCCCGGGACTCTCAAAGAGACCCAGTACTTC.

The chain combines TRBV7-9 with TRBJ2-5; 7 nucleotides agree with TRBD1. The CDR3 runs 15 residues. Germline V gives CDR1 SEHNR, CDR2 FQNEAQ (reference sequence). The V and J ends lost 8 bases and 5 bases, in that order; junction bases with no gene match: 14. The CDR3 DNA follows: TGTGCCAGCGGCCGAGAAAGAGGGGGCGAGGAGACCCAGTACTTC. It translates to CASGRERGGEETQYF.

This clone was recorded once. DNA for the CDR3: TGTGCCAGCAGTTACGCCGGACAGATGGGAAATCAGCCCCAGCATTTT. It yields the protein CASSYAGQMGNQPQHF. The chain uses TRBV6-6 and TRBJ1-5; perhaps TRBD1 as D (6 bases). The CDR3 runs to 16 residues. Trimming shortened V by 2 bases and J by 4 bases, and 15 bases separated the two germline ends. Germline CDR1 is MNHNY and CDR2 is SVGAGI (reference sequence).

The J gene is TRBJ2-5, the V gene TRBV7-2; TRBD2 aligns across 7 bases. The germline gives CDR1 SGHTA, CDR2 FQGNSA. V trimming: 1 base; J trimming: 5 bases; junction bases outside the gene matches: 7. There are 15 residues in the CDR3. CDR3 DNA: TGTGCCAGCAGCTTAGATGGCGGGAGTCATGAGACCCAGTACTTC. Protein sequence: CASSLDGGSHETQYF.

The rearrangement uses TRBV6-5 and TRBJ2-2, with D unresolved. The germline V gene has CDR1 MNHEY and CDR2 SVGAGI. V lost 7 bases and J lost 4, with 7 bases in between. This CDR3 is built from 12 residues. The CDR3 DNA sequence: TGTGCCAGCAAGCTAGGCACCGGGGAGCTGTTTTTT. Its protein product is CASKLGTGELFF.